The 25 T cell receptor beta chains listed next were all sequenced from one sample in a study of blood T cell repertoires in COVID-19. TCRdb keeps only in-frame clones here, not all; method: immunoSEQ multiplex PCR. The sample shows a few hundred thousand clones, roughly four fifths of them seen only once. Specimen: PBMCs or T cells enriched from blood (not recorded which). All receptors come from a man in his forties or fifties who had been exposed to COVID-19.

This clone was recorded once. The chain has TRBV10-1 and TRBJ2-1, with TRBD2 identical over 9 bases. CDR3 size: 14 residues. Germline V gene lookup returns CDR1 WNHNN and CDR2 SYGVQD (reference sequence). Trimming removed 6 bases from V and 9 bases from J; junction bases left unmatched: 9. For the CDR3, the DNA is TGCGCCAGCAGCTCCGGGACTAGCCCGGGTGAGCAGTTCTTC. Translation: CASSSGTSPGEQFF.

V is TRBV6-6 and J is TRBJ2-1, with D perhaps matching TRBD2 (6 bases). The V end was cut by 0 bases, the J end by 7 bases, with 13 bases between. Germline-derived CDR1 and CDR2 are MNHNY and SVGAGI (reference sequence). The CDR3 spans 15 residues. As DNA, the CDR3 is TGTGCCAGCAGTTACTCGCCGCTAGCGAGTAATGAGCAGTTCTTC. Translating it yields CASSYSPLASNEQFF.

The rearrangement uses TRBV7-9 and TRBJ1-4; a possible D gene is TRBD1 (6 bases). The CDR3 is made up of 14 amino acids. V lost 3 bases, J lost 4 bases, and 9 bases lay in between. Germline assignment: CDR1 SEHNR and CDR2 FQNEAQ (reference sequence). The CDR3 DNA reads TGTGCCAGCAGCTTTGGACAGATTAATGAAAAACTGTTTTTT. Residues: CASSFGQINEKLFF.

V is TRBV20-1 and J is TRBJ2-1; D gene uncertain. Trimming stripped 3 bases from V and 8 bases from J, with 14 bases between. The CDR3 runs to 13 residues. CDR1 is DFQATT, CDR2 SNEGSKA, per germline (reference sequence). The CDR3 bases are TGCAGTGCTAGTAAGCCCCGATACGATGAGCAGTTCTTC. This translates into CSASKPRYDEQFF.

This clone turned up a few times. The V and J genes are TRBV7-9 and TRBJ1-6, with 9 bases aligning to TRBD1. Per the germline V gene, CDR1 is SEHNR and CDR2 is FQNEAQ (reference sequence). The CDR3 has 19 amino acids. The ends lost 7 bases at V and 0 bases at J; junction bases unmatched: 13. CDR3 protein: CASTFGQGMRSSYNSPLHF. The CDR3 DNA follows: TGTGCCAGCACCTTCGGACAGGGGATGAGAAGCTCCTATAATTCACCCCTCCACTTT. The variable domain in full, completed from reference TRBV7-9 and TRBJ1-6, reads DTGVSQNPRHKITKRGQNVTFRCDPISEHNRLYWYRQTLGQGPEFLTYFQNEAQLEKSRLLSDRFSAERPKGSFSTLEIQRTEQGDSAMYLCASTFGQGMRSSYNSPLHFGNGTRLTVT.

V is TRBV29-1 and J is TRBJ1-2; D ambiguous. Germline lookup yields CDR1 SQVTM and CDR2 ANQGSEA. V was shortened by 6 bases and J by 1 base, with 3 bases between the two germline ends. This CDR3 region has 10 residues. Written as DNA, the CDR3 is TGCAGCGTACTTAACTATGGCTACACCTTC. It codes for CSVLNYGYTF.

This rearrangement joins TRBV3-1 (or the pseudogene TRBV3-2) to TRBJ2-1; TRBD2 aligns across 7 bases. CDR1 LGHDT and CDR2 YNNKEL come from the germline V gene (reference sequence). The CDR3 loop spans 16 amino acids. J was trimmed by 4 bases and V by 4 bases; bases with no gene match: 10. The CDR3 loop is CASSRRLALSYNEQFF. CDR3 in DNA: TGTGCCAGCAGCCGACGACTAGCTTTGTCTTACAATGAGCAGTTCTTC.

V is TRBV29-1 and J is TRBJ1-4, with no clear D. The CDR3 has 14 amino acids. Trimming took 7 bases from V and 6 from J, leaving 18 bases between them. Per germline, CDR1 SQVTM and CDR2 ANQGSEA. CDR3 DNA: TGCAGCGGCCGGGCGGGAGCAGGCGATGAAAAACTGTTTTTT. It translates to CSGRAGAGDEKLFF.

The chain carries TRBV5-6 and TRBJ2-7; maybe TRBD2 (5 bases). Trimming cost V 2 bases and J 7 bases, with 16 bases left between them. CDR3 size: 14 residues. CDR1 and CDR2 from the germline V gene are SGHDT and YYEEEE. CDR3: CASSLVRLAWEQYF. CDR3 DNA: TGTGCCAGCAGCTTAGTTCGGTTAGCGTGGGAGCAGTACTTC.

This chain links TRBV29-1 with TRBJ1-5; a weak D match, TRBD1 (5 bases). The V gene's germline CDR1 is SQVTM and CDR2 ANQGSEA. V was trimmed by 5 bases and J by 5 bases, leaving 13 bases between them. The CDR3 loop spans 13 amino acids. The CDR3, as DNA: TGCAGCGTTCTTGACAGATCCCATCAGCCCCAGCATTTT. It is translated as CSVLDRSHQPQHF.

This chain connects TRBV7-9 to TRBJ2-1; tentatively, D is TRBD1 (6 bases). V was clipped by 5 bases and J by 4 bases, with 15 bases between them. The CDR3 is made up of 15 amino acids. The germline V gene has CDR1 SEHNR and CDR2 FQNEAQ (reference sequence). CDR3 DNA: TGTGCCAGCAGCCCTGGGGGCCTCTCATACAATGAGCAGTTCTTC. This encodes CASSPGGLSYNEQFF.

The chain recombines TRBV14 with TRBJ2-3; tentatively, D is TRBD2 (5 bases). Germline-derived CDR1 and CDR2 are SGHDN and FVKESK. Trimming pared 5 bases from V and 0 bases from J, leaving 21 bases between. This CDR3 region has 18 residues. For the CDR3, the DNA is TGTGCCAGCAGCACCGGACTTCCACAAACGTCTAGCACAGATACGCAGTATTTT. Translation gives CASSTGLPQTSSTDTQYF.

The chain uses TRBV11-2 and TRBJ2-1; 10 positions agree with TRBD1. V was pared by 6 bases and J by 8 bases, with 13 bases of the junction left unmatched. Germline CDR1 reads SGHAT; CDR2 reads FQNNGV. The CDR3 extends over 16 amino acids. CDR3 in DNA: TGTGCCAGCAGGACACAACCGGGACAGGGGAGGTATGAGCAGTTCTTC. Translated, it gives CASRTQPGQGRYEQFF.

V gene TRBV7-9 combines with J gene TRBJ2-7, with 8 bases identical to TRBD1. The CDR3 is made up of 15 amino acids. V shed 2 bases, J shed 2 bases, and the junction held 5 bases outside the gene matches. CDR1 is SEHNR and CDR2 is FQNEAQ in the germline V gene (reference sequence). As DNA, the CDR3 is TGTGCCAGCAGCTTAATCCAGGGGGCGACCTACGAGCAGTACTTC. The encoded protein is CASSLIQGATYEQYF.

The chain joins TRBV27 to TRBJ2-3, with D uncertain. The length of the CDR3 is 15 residues. Germline CDR1 MNHEY, CDR2 SMNVEV (reference sequence). Trimming shortened V by 4 bases and J by 0 bases, and 11 bases separated the two germline ends. The CDR3 nucleotides are TGTGCCAGCAGTTATCAACAGAGAAGCACAGATACGCAGTATTTT. It translates to CASSYQQRSTDTQYF.

The chain couples TRBV7-2 to TRBJ1-1; D call uncertain. The CDR3 is 14 amino acids. V was trimmed by 5 bases and J by 4 bases, leaving 14 bases between them. Germline CDR1 reads SGHTA; CDR2 reads FQGNSA. The CDR3 reads CASSPLMATTEAFF. The CDR3 nucleotides read TGTGCCAGCAGCCCTCTGATGGCAACCACTGAAGCTTTCTTT. Full variable domain (rest looked up from reference TRBV7-2 and TRBJ1-1): GAGVSQSPSNKVTEKGKDVELRCDPISGHTALYWYRQSLGQGLEFLIYFQGNSAPDKSGLPSDRFSAERTGGSVSTLTIQRTQQEDSAVYLCASSPLMATTEAFFGQGTRLTVV.

The sample holds one count of this clone. The chain has TRBV12-3 or TRBV12-4 and TRBJ1-2; D gene ambiguous. Trimming left V 7 bases short and J 2 bases short, with 11 bases between. The CDR3 spans 13 residues. The DNA for the CDR3 is TGTGCCAGCACCTACCGGGTGAACTATGGCTACACCTTC. Its translation is CASTYRVNYGYTF.

The rearrangement uses TRBV19 and TRBJ2-2; D gene uncertain. The V end lost 6 bases, the J end lost 1 base, and 9 bases lay between the germline ends. Germline V lookup: CDR1 LNHDA, CDR2 SQIVND (reference sequence). The CDR3 sequence is 14 residues long. The CDR3 region is CASRVKRNTGELFF. CDR3 DNA: TGTGCCAGTAGGGTTAAGCGGAACACCGGGGAGCTGTTTTTT.

This rearrangement joins TRBV5-1 to TRBJ2-3; maybe TRBD1 (6 bases). Trimming took off 3 bases at V and 0 bases at J, with 17 bases between the two ends. Per germline, CDR1 SGHRS and CDR2 YFSETQ. The CDR3 length is 17 residues. The CDR3 region has the DNA TGCGCCAGCAGCTGGGCAACCGGGACAACTAGCACAGATACGCAGTATTTT. This encodes CASSWATGTTSTDTQYF.

The genes are TRBV30 and TRBJ1-2; D gene uncertain. Germline V gene lookup returns CDR1 GTSNPN and CDR2 SVGIG (reference sequence). V was trimmed by 2 bases and J by 6 bases, leaving 13 bases between them. This CDR3 is 13 amino acids long. In nucleotides, the CDR3 is TGTGCCTGGAGTATGGGCGAGTATAATGGCTACACCTTC. It specifies CAWSMGEYNGYTF.

The chain has TRBV10-1 and TRBJ2-7, with a possible D match to TRBD2 (5 bases). The germline CDR1 and CDR2 sequences are WNHNN and SYGVQD (reference sequence). The CDR3 is made up of 12 amino acids. Trimming left V 4 bases short and J 6 bases short, with 10 bases between. The CDR3 bases are TGCGCCAGCAGTGGGACCGCGGGCGAGCAGTACTTC. Protein: CASSGTAGEQYF.

V gene TRBV7-9 combines with J gene TRBJ2-1; 7 bases match TRBD1. CDR3 size: 15 residues. From germline, CDR1 is SEHNR and CDR2 FQNEAQ (reference sequence). Trimming took 2 bases from V and 4 from J; bases not matched to a gene: 5. The CDR3 is CASSLMTGTYNEQFF. The DNA of the CDR3 is TGTGCCAGCAGCTTAATGACAGGGACATACAATGAGCAGTTCTTC. Using reference TRBV7-9 and TRBJ2-1 for the parts outside the CDR3, the full variable domain is DTGVSQNPRHKITKRGQNVTFRCDPISEHNRLYWYRQTLGQGPEFLTYFQNEAQLEKSRLLSDRFSAERPKGSFSTLEIQRTEQGDSAMYLCASSLMTGTYNEQFFGPGTRLTVL.

A single count supports this clone. The chain joins TRBV9 to TRBJ1-3, with D hard to call. Trimming removed 5 bases at V and 2 bases at J, with 8 bases between. Germline loops: CDR1 SGDLS, CDR2 YYNGEE. The CDR3 is 13 residues long. This CDR3 reads CASSRSAGNTIYF. The DNA of the CDR3 is TGTGCCAGCAGTCGCAGTGCTGGAAACACCATATATTTT.

The chain employs TRBV30 and TRBJ2-1; TRBD2 matches at 7 bases. The CDR3 runs to 13 residues. Germline CDR1 and CDR2: GTSNPN and SVGIG (reference sequence). Trimming cost V 4 bases and J 8 bases; bases outside gene matches: 8. CDR3 DNA: TGTGCCTGGATTAAGGGAGGGCGCTATGAGCAGTTCTTC. Amino acids: CAWIKGGRYEQFF. The full variable domain, with the rest looked up from reference TRBV30 and TRBJ2-1, is SQTIHQWPATLVQPVGSPLSLECTVEGTSNPNLYWYRQAAGRGLQLLFYSVGIGQISSEVPQNLSASRPQDRQFILSSKKLLLSDSGFYLCAWIKGGRYEQFFGPGTRLTVL.

This clone was seen a handful of times. The gene calls are TRBV5-1 and TRBJ2-1, with D tentatively TRBD2 (6 bases). This CDR3 has 15 amino acids. Germline CDR1 SGHRS, CDR2 YFSETQ. V was cut by 1 base and J by 7 bases, with 15 bases left in between. For the CDR3, the DNA is TGCGCCAGCAGCTTGAGTCCGGGAGCGTTGAATGAGCAGTTCTTC. It codes for CASSLSPGALNEQFF.